This T cell receptor beta chain was obtained from a study of T cell responses to AZD1222 COVID-19 vaccine. General study points: Females made up more of the donors, who were largely white British, and clonal diversity may have come out too low.

The germline gives CDR1 LNHDA, CDR2 SQIVND (reference sequence). Trimming pared 5 bases from V and 0 bases from J, leaving 8 bases between. The CDR3 is made up of 14 amino acids. As concerns this clone: As yet, its antigen is unknown.

Method: immunoSEQ multiplex PCR; TCRdb's copy keeps in-frame clones and lacks some. The sample has roughly 140,000 clones, over 75% seen once; the top ten hold 1.5% to 2%. The TCR sequence derives from an adult in good health. This chain links TRBV19 with TRBJ1-3; TRBD1 is a possible D gene (5 bases). This material consisted of peripheral blood, taken on day 0 of AZD1222 vaccination. DNA for the CDR3: TGTGCCAGTAGTGCCCAGGGCTCTGGAAACACCATATATTTT. This translates into CASSAQGSGNTIYF.